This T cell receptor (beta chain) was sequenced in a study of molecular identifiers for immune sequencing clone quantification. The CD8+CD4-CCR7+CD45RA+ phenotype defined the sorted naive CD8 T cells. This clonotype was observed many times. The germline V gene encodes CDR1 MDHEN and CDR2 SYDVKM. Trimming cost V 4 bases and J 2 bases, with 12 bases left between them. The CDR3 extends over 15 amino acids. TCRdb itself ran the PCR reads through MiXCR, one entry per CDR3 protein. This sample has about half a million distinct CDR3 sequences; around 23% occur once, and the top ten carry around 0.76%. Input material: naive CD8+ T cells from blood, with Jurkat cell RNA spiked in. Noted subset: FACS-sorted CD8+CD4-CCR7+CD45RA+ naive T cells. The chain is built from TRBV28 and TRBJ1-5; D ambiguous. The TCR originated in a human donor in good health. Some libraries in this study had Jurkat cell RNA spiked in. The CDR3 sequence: CASSSESVGNQPQHF. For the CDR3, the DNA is TGTGCCAGCAGTTCTGAAAGCGTCGGCAATCAGCCCCAGCATTTT. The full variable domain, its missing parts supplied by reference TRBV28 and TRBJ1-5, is DVKVTQSSRYLVKRTGEKVFLECVQDMDHENMFWYRQDPGLGLRLIYFSYDVKMKEKGDIPEGYSVSREKKERFSLILESASTNQTSMYLCASSSESVGNQPQHFGDGTRLSIL.